This TCR beta chain was obtained from a study of vaccination and CD4 T cells after COVID-19 (dated by TCRdb to about 2022). Background on the whole study: SARS-CoV-2 positivity had been established in the convalescent patients by nasal swab PCR, and mild disease was recorded in under ten of these patients and severe disease in one. In the convalescent cohort there were six males and four females, among whom were two Hispanic individuals, seven Caucasians, two Asians and one multiracial person. Two doses of either the Pfizer-BioNTech BNT162b2 vaccine (n=8) or the Moderna mRNA-1273 vaccine (n=2) were administered to participants. Post-COVID blood samples were collected from convalescent patients a median of around 100 days after diagnosis, with a range of about 30 to 161 days. Post-vaccine blood samples were collected a median of around 70 days after the second vaccine dose, ranging from roughly 13 to 250 days. A few convalescent patients were sampled both early after vaccination (day 14) and late after vaccination (days 161 to 241). For stimulating the cultures, overlapping spike peptide pools were used, derived from SARS-CoV-2 as well as from the common cold coronaviruses HCoV-NL63, HCoV-OC43 and HCoV-229E. As controls, cultures received a CEFX viral epitope pool (the positive control), an HIV-1 Nef peptide pool (the negative control), or no peptide at all. The spike-specific CD4+ TCR repertoire was compared before and after mRNA vaccination in under 11 COVID-19 convalescent patients and a few infection-naive healthy vaccine recipients.

Receptor amplification or capture employed PCR. DNA from cultured CD4+ T cells underwent TCR sequencing with the Oncomine TCR Beta short-read assay at the Johns Hopkins FTIC core. Genomic DNA was extracted from the cultured CD4+ T cells with the QIAamp micro DNA kit. The Oncomine TCR Beta libraries from cultured CD4+ T cells were pooled using unique dual indexes and then sequenced on an Illumina iSeq 100. Concerning the study's data processing: Non-productive sequences were filtered out, and CDR3s that did not start with C, did not end with F or W, or were shorter than 7 amino acids were discarded. Antigen-specific clonotypes were identified with the MANAFEST web application by comparing peptide-stimulated wells with reference and other culture wells. Positive clones required FDR below 0.05, an odds ratio above 5, and productive frequency above 0.1% in at least two of three replicate wells. A clonotype was classed as cross-reactive if the clonotype showed significant expansion both in SARS-CoV-2 spike wells and in at least one common cold coronavirus spike condition. Similarity between CDR3 sequences was evaluated in R version 3.6.1 using Levenshtein distances (stringdist) and unrooted phylogenetic trees (ape). TCRdb reprocessing: public reads trimmed at Q25 with fastp, clones called with MiXCR, in-frame beta chains kept. Rows with a matching CDR3 protein are joined into one entry that keeps the most common DNA and genes. The V and J calls, along with clone size, are taken from TCRdb and not from the paper's own processing. Across this sample there are about 25,000 distinct CDR3 sequences, with under 40% seen only once. The biggest ten clones account for around 3.4% of the sample.

What the authors observed across the whole study: Of the vaccine-specific clones found in convalescent patients, nearly all (304 of 307) were mono-reactive for SARS-CoV-2 spike instead of being cross-reactive with common cold coronaviruses. In convalescent patients, a median around 86% of post-vaccine SARS-CoV-2-reactive clones were detected only after vaccination, suggesting vaccine-specific priming. The median number of SARS-CoV-2-reactive clonotypes rose from approximately 20 after infection to some 37 after vaccination, but the change was not significant. Only a relatively small number of convalescent patients were included in the study, and early timepoints following natural infection were not analyzed.

Interpreted using the paper, the time point label stands for: late sampling 161 to 241 days after vaccination in three convalescent patients. The intended sense of this specimen's treatment or condition label: roughly 11-day PBMC culture with coronavirus spike peptide pools or control peptides (ViraFEST assay). The ViraFEST assay was used in the study, in which antigen-specific T cells were expanded with peptide pools and expanded clonotypes were subsequently identified by TCR sequencing. The positive SARS-CoV-2 PCR tests of the convalescent patients were dated from March to December 2020, before the Alpha, Beta and Delta variants emerged in the United States. Each well held around 2 million PBMCs cultured in IMDM containing approximately 5% human AB serum and 9 to 10 IU/ml IL-2, with 9 to 10 ug/ml peptide pools added. On days 3 and 7, half of the culture medium was replaced with fresh IL-2-containing medium. After ten to eleven days of culture, CD4+ T cells were isolated by negative selection using the EasySep CD4+ T cell isolation kit. Ficoll-Paque Plus gradient centrifugation was used to isolate PBMCs from whole blood, and the isolated PBMCs were then either used fresh or cryopreserved at -140C. In general, triplicate wells were set up for every culture condition.

Based on the germline V gene, the CDR1 and CDR2 sequences are MNHNS and SASEGT. From cysteine to phenylalanine, the CDR3 is 13 amino acids long. Left in the record is the CDR3 DNA by itself, 39 bases read in frame from the first base. This clonotype was counted between two and nine times. Its antigen remains unidentified. Compared with germline, one end of the junction differs, possibly owing to a read error. Specimen: CD4+ T cells from blood, cultured in vitro, collected about 7 months after SARS-CoV-2 vaccination. The rearrangement combines TRBV6-1 with TRBJ2-5; no D gene call is confident. The sequence derives from a human donor who had recovered from COVID-19. DNA sequence: TGTGCCAGCCGTGAAATATCACAAGAGACCCAGTACTTC. Its translation is CASREISQETQYF.